This TCR beta chain was recovered during a study of T cells in localized non-small cell lung cancer. Study-wide findings and caveats: Peak T cell clonality was found in uninvolved adjacent lung, exceeding tumor. Appearing in adjacent lung were a median roughly 59 of the top 100 tumor clones.

Assay used: immunoSEQ multiplex PCR; TCRdb lists only in-frame clones, some missing. The sample lists approximately 33,000 clones, roughly 85% seen once, with about 7.2% in the top ten. A note on this clone: Its target is not known.

The J segment lost 3 bases and the V segment lost 6 bases, leaving 13 bases of the junction unmatched. The CDR3 length is 17 residues. Germline V CDR1 and CDR2: SGHTA, FQGNSA. The genes are TRBV7-2 and TRBJ1-1, with TRBD1 matching 10 bases. The specimen was peripheral blood, collected before any cancer treatment. The source of this sequence is a woman aged 35 to 69 with stage I lung adenocarcinoma. This chain's CDR3 is CASSKNLRGTGDTEAFF. The CDR3 nucleotides read TGTGCCAGCAGTAAAAACCTCAGAGGGACAGGGGACACTGAAGCTTTCTTT.